Listed below are T cell receptor beta chains from one sample, sequenced in a study of cytomegalovirus exposure and HLA in healthy donors. The method was immunoSEQ multiplex PCR; TCRdb's version includes in-frame clones alone and lacks a portion of them. The data contain 200,000 to 250,000 clones, roughly 91% of them seen just once; the ten biggest clones take up more than 0.8%. The specimen sequenced was PBMCs. These receptors came from a young woman in good health and CMV-seronegative. Each CDR3 is given with its conserved first and last residue. The D gene is left open where the match is weak. Clone size is given for some rows only: seen once, a few or many times, or a class if the clone is expanded.

clone size: few
J gene: TRBJ2-2
D gene: TRBD1
V gene: TRBV29-1
CDR3 DNA: TGCAGCGTTGAAGGGCAGGGGGTATTAGCCGGGGAGCTGTTTTTT
CDR3 protein: CSVEGQGVLAGELFF

clone size: NA
J gene: TRBJ2-7
D gene: NA
V gene: TRBV4-3
CDR3 DNA: TGCGCCAGCAGCCAAGGTCACCGACAGGGAGGCTACGAGCAGTACTTC
CDR3 protein: CASSQGHRQGGYEQYF

clone size: NA
J gene: TRBJ2-3
D gene: TRBD2
V gene: TRBV5-5
CDR3 DNA: TGTGCCAGCAGCCGAATAGCGGGGACTAGAACAGATACGCAGTATTTT
CDR3 protein: CASSRIAGTRTDTQYF

clone size: NA
J gene: TRBJ2-7
D gene: NA
V gene: TRBV6-1
CDR3 DNA: TGTGCCAGCAATAGTTACGAGCAGTACTTC
CDR3 protein: CASNSYEQYF

clone size: few
J gene: TRBJ2-7
D gene: TRBD1
V gene: TRBV6-5
CDR3 DNA: TGTGCCAGCAGTTACGACAGGGTTGACGAGCAGTACTTC
CDR3 protein: CASSYDRVDEQYF

clone size: once
J gene: TRBJ1-5
D gene: NA
V gene: TRBV7-9
CDR3 DNA: TGTGCCAGCAGCTTAACGACAGGCCGCAATCAGCCCCAGCATTTT
CDR3 protein: CASSLTTGRNQPQHF

clone size: NA
J gene: TRBJ2-2
D gene: TRBD2
V gene: TRBV9
CDR3 DNA: TGTGCCAGCAGCACTCTAGCGGGATCCGGGGAGCTGTTTTTT
CDR3 protein: CASSTLAGSGELFF

clone size: NA
J gene: TRBJ2-7
D gene: TRBD2
V gene: TRBV7-6
CDR3 DNA: TGTGCCAGCAGCTTAGCCCCGGGAGGAACCTACGAGCAGTACTTC
CDR3 protein: CASSLAPGGTYEQYF

clone size: NA
J gene: TRBJ2-2
D gene: NA
V gene: TRBV7-9
CDR3 DNA: TGTTCCAGCAGCCCAGGGATTGGGGAGCTGTTTTTT
CDR3 protein: CSSSPGIGELFF

clone size: NA
J gene: TRBJ1-5
D gene: NA
V gene: TRBV7-8
CDR3 DNA: TGTGCCAGCAGCTTAGACAGGGCTAGGAGCAATCAGCCCCAGCATTTT
CDR3 protein: CASSLDRARSNQPQHF

clone size: NA
J gene: TRBJ2-1
D gene: TRBD2
V gene: TRBV5-6
CDR3 DNA: TGTGCCAGCAGCTTGGACCTAGCGGGAGCCAACAATGAGCAGTTCTTC
CDR3 protein: CASSLDLAGANNEQFF

clone size: NA
J gene: TRBJ2-7
D gene: NA
V gene: TRBV10-3
CDR3 DNA: TGTGCCATCAGTGAGGTGCGCTACGAGCAGTACTTC
CDR3 protein: CAISEVRYEQYF

clone size: NA
J gene: TRBJ1-2
D gene: TRBD1
V gene: TRBV9
CDR3 DNA: TGTGCCAGCAGCGCTCCCGGGACAGGCCCCCTCGAGGGCTACACCTTC
CDR3 protein: CASSAPGTGPLEGYTF

clone size: NA
J gene: TRBJ2-1
D gene: TRBD1
V gene: TRBV18
CDR3 DNA: TGTGCCAGCTCACGGGACAGGGTCTCCTACAATGAGCAGTTCTTC
CDR3 protein: CASSRDRVSYNEQFF

clone size: few
J gene: TRBJ1-4
D gene: NA
V gene: TRBV5-1
CDR3 DNA: TGCGCCAGCAGCCCCACAGGGTTTAATGAAAAACTGTTTTTT
CDR3 protein: CASSPTGFNEKLFF

clone size: NA
J gene: TRBJ2-7
D gene: NA
V gene: TRBV4-2
CDR3 DNA: TGTGCCAGCAGCCAAGATGCACAGGTGGCCTACGAGCAGTACTTC
CDR3 protein: CASSQDAQVAYEQYF

clone size: NA
J gene: TRBJ2-7
D gene: TRBD2
V gene: TRBV7-2
CDR3 DNA: TGTGCCAGCAGTCCTTTAGCGGGATTGCACGAGCAGTACTTC
CDR3 protein: CASSPLAGLHEQYF

clone size: NA
J gene: TRBJ1-3
D gene: TRBD1
V gene: TRBV4-3
CDR3 DNA: TGCGCCAGCAGCCAAGAGTTTGTGGGACAGGGGAGCTCTGGAAACACCATATATTTT
CDR3 protein: CASSQEFVGQGSSGNTIYF

clone size: NA
J gene: TRBJ2-1
D gene: NA
V gene: TRBV6-1
CDR3 DNA: TGTGCCAGCAGGGACACAGGCTCCTACAATGAACAGTTCTTC
CDR3 protein: CASRDTGSYNEQFF

clone size: NA
J gene: TRBJ2-7
D gene: NA
V gene: TRBV2
CDR3 DNA: TGTGCCAGCACCGTAGAGGTTGGGCAGTACTTC
CDR3 protein: CASTVEVGQYF

clone size: once
J gene: TRBJ2-1
D gene: TRBD2
V gene: TRBV11-3
CDR3 DNA: TGTGCCAGCAGCCCGAATAGCGGGGGCGATTACAATGAGCAGTTCTTC
CDR3 protein: CASSPNSGGDYNEQFF

clone size: NA
J gene: TRBJ2-7
D gene: NA
V gene: TRBV19
CDR3 DNA: TGTGCCAGTAGTGACGGGATACCTTCCTACGAGCAGTACTTC
CDR3 protein: CASSDGIPSYEQYF

clone size: NA
J gene: TRBJ1-2
D gene: TRBD1
V gene: TRBV4-1
CDR3 DNA: TGCGCCAGCAGCCAAGAACAGGGGCGGGATAACTATGGCTACACCTTC
CDR3 protein: CASSQEQGRDNYGYTF

clone size: NA
J gene: TRBJ2-7
D gene: TRBD2
V gene: TRBV4-1
CDR3 DNA: TGCGCCAGCAGCCAACCATCGGGAGGACTAGCGGGAACCAGCGAGCAGTACTTC
CDR3 protein: CASSQPSGGLAGTSEQYF

clone size: NA
J gene: TRBJ1-1
D gene: NA
V gene: TRBV6-1
CDR3 DNA: TGTGCCACAGCATTTACAGGGACCACTGAAGCTTTCTTT
CDR3 protein: CATAFTGTTEAFF

clone size: NA
J gene: TRBJ2-2
D gene: NA
V gene: TRBV9
CDR3 DNA: TGTGCCAGCAGCGTATCTGGTGGCCGTGGCACCGGGGAGCTGTTTTTT
CDR3 protein: CASSVSGGRGTGELFF

clone size: NA
J gene: TRBJ2-5
D gene: TRBD1
V gene: TRBV25-1
CDR3 DNA: TGTGCCAGCAGTGTTGGACAGGGGGGGACCCAGTACTTC
CDR3 protein: CASSVGQGGTQYF

clone size: once
J gene: TRBJ2-3
D gene: NA
V gene: TRBV9
CDR3 DNA: TGTGCCAGCAGCGTAGAGAGAGGGAATGCAGGCGATACGCAGTATTTT
CDR3 protein: CASSVERGNAGDTQYF

clone size: NA
J gene: TRBJ1-4
D gene: NA
V gene: TRBV5-1
CDR3 DNA: TGCGCCAGCAGCTTGGGGGGGGGCTCAGGGGATGAAAAACTGTTTTTT
CDR3 protein: CASSLGGGSGDEKLFF

clone size: NA
J gene: TRBJ2-7
D gene: TRBD2
V gene: TRBV7-8
CDR3 DNA: TGTGCCAGCAGCCCCCGGACTAGCGGGAGTGCCGAGCAGTACTTC
CDR3 protein: CASSPRTSGSAEQYF

clone size: NA
J gene: TRBJ2-7
D gene: TRBD2
V gene: TRBV11-2
CDR3 DNA: TGTGCCAGCAGCGCCCGAACTAGCGGGAGGGCCGGCCACGAGCAGTACTTC
CDR3 protein: CASSARTSGRAGHEQYF

clone size: NA
J gene: TRBJ1-2
D gene: NA
V gene: TRBV11-2
CDR3 DNA: TGTGCCAGCAGCTTACACCCCGCGAACCCACTATATGGCTACACCTTC
CDR3 protein: CASSLHPANPLYGYTF

clone size: NA
J gene: TRBJ2-1
D gene: NA
V gene: TRBV11-2
CDR3 DNA: TGTGCCAGCAGCTGGATCCGGGACTCCAATGAGCAGTTCTTC
CDR3 protein: CASSWIRDSNEQFF

clone size: few
J gene: TRBJ2-1
D gene: NA
V gene: TRBV9
CDR3 DNA: TGTGCCAGCAGCGGGGAGTACAATGAGCAGTTCTTC
CDR3 protein: CASSGEYNEQFF

clone size: NA
J gene: TRBJ2-5
D gene: TRBD2
V gene: TRBV30
CDR3 DNA: TGTGCCTGGACGAGCGGGAGTACAAAGACCCAGTACTTC
CDR3 protein: CAWTSGSTKTQYF

clone size: NA
J gene: TRBJ2-1
D gene: NA
V gene: TRBV4-3
CDR3 DNA: TGCGCCAGCAGCCAAGCCCTCTCTAGGGGGGGCCTCGATGAGCAGTTCTTC
CDR3 protein: CASSQALSRGGLDEQFF

clone size: NA
J gene: TRBJ1-5
D gene: TRBD1
V gene: TRBV15
CDR3 DNA: TGTGCCACCAGCAGAGATTCAAGACAGGGGGATCAGCCCCAGCATTTT
CDR3 protein: CATSRDSRQGDQPQHF

clone size: NA
J gene: TRBJ2-1
D gene: TRBD2
V gene: TRBV6-5
CDR3 DNA: TGTGCCAGCAGTTACTCACTAGCGGGGGGGAATGAGCAGTTCTTC
CDR3 protein: CASSYSLAGGNEQFF

clone size: NA
J gene: TRBJ2-3
D gene: NA
V gene: TRBV7-2
CDR3 DNA: TGTGCCAGCAGCCCCGCGGGGTCGAGGGCAGATACGCAGTATTTT
CDR3 protein: CASSPAGSRADTQYF

clone size: NA
J gene: TRBJ2-3
D gene: NA
V gene: TRBV1
CDR3 DNA: TGCACCAGCAGCCAAGAGGCCCTCCATACGCAGTATTTT
CDR3 protein: CTSSQEALHTQYF

clone size: NA
J gene: TRBJ1-4
D gene: TRBD1
V gene: TRBV18
CDR3 DNA: TGTGCCAGCTCTACAGGGGTCCGGGGTGAAAAACTGTTTTTT
CDR3 protein: CASSTGVRGEKLFF

clone size: NA
J gene: TRBJ2-6
D gene: NA
V gene: TRBV15
CDR3 DNA: TGTGCCACGAGGAAGGGGATTTCCTCTGGGGCCAACGTCCTGACTTTC
CDR3 protein: CATRKGISSGANVLTF

clone size: once
J gene: TRBJ2-3
D gene: NA
V gene: TRBV11-1
CDR3 DNA: TGTGCCAGCAGCTTATTTTCTAGCTCTTTTGTAGATACGCAGTATTTT
CDR3 protein: CASSLFSSSFVDTQYF

clone size: once
J gene: TRBJ1-4
D gene: NA
V gene: TRBV4-1
CDR3 DNA: TGCGCCAGCAGCCAACGGCCGACCCGAGCGGCTAATGAAAAACTGTTTTTT
CDR3 protein: CASSQRPTRAANEKLFF

clone size: NA
J gene: TRBJ1-4
D gene: NA
V gene: TRBV7-2
CDR3 DNA: TGTGCCAGCAGCTTATTTTTTCGGGAAAAACTGTTTTTT
CDR3 protein: CASSLFFREKLFF

clone size: NA
J gene: TRBJ2-1
D gene: TRBD2
V gene: TRBV14
CDR3 DNA: TGTGCCAGCAGCCATTTTTTCTCTAGCGGGGGGAGCAATGAGCAGTTCTTC
CDR3 protein: CASSHFFSSGGSNEQFF

clone size: NA
J gene: TRBJ2-1
D gene: TRBD2
V gene: TRBV9
CDR3 DNA: TGTGCCAGCGGGTCCACTAGGAGGACTAGCGAGTACAATGAGCAGTTCTTC
CDR3 protein: CASGSTRRTSEYNEQFF

clone size: few
J gene: TRBJ1-1
D gene: NA
V gene: TRBV11-2
CDR3 DNA: TGTGCCAGCAGCCCTCGGGTCGTGAACACTGAAGCTTTCTTT
CDR3 protein: CASSPRVVNTEAFF

clone size: NA
J gene: TRBJ2-2
D gene: TRBD1
V gene: TRBV30
CDR3 DNA: TGTGCCTGGGAAAGCAGGGGGCGGAACACCGGGGAGCTGTTTTTT
CDR3 protein: CAWESRGRNTGELFF

clone size: once
J gene: TRBJ1-2
D gene: TRBD1
V gene: TRBV11-3
CDR3 DNA: TGTGCCAGCAGAGACAGGGCTTATGGCTACACCTTC
CDR3 protein: CASRDRAYGYTF

clone size: NA
J gene: TRBJ2-7
D gene: TRBD1
V gene: TRBV27
CDR3 DNA: TGTGCCAGCAGTTTCCAAGGACAGGGTCATTCCTACGAGCAGTACTTC
CDR3 protein: CASSFQGQGHSYEQYF

clone size: NA
J gene: TRBJ1-1
D gene: NA
V gene: TRBV10-2
CDR3 DNA: TGCGCCAGCGCCGGCAGGGGTTTCAGGAACACTGAAGCTTTCTTT
CDR3 protein: CASAGRGFRNTEAFF

clone size: once
J gene: TRBJ2-1
D gene: NA
V gene: TRBV11-2
CDR3 DNA: TGTGCCAGCAGTCCAAGTTGGGAGAACAATGAGCAGTTCTTC
CDR3 protein: CASSPSWENNEQFF

clone size: NA
J gene: TRBJ1-1
D gene: TRBD1
V gene: TRBV10-1
CDR3 DNA: TGCGCCAGCAGTGAAGGCGGGACAGGGACCACTGAAGCTTTCTTT
CDR3 protein: CASSEGGTGTTEAFF

clone size: once
J gene: TRBJ2-1
D gene: NA
V gene: TRBV27
CDR3 DNA: TGTGCCAGCAGTTTAGCGGGACGCTACAATGAGCAGTTCTTC
CDR3 protein: CASSLAGRYNEQFF

clone size: once
J gene: TRBJ2-3
D gene: TRBD2
V gene: TRBV7-2
CDR3 DNA: TGTGCCAGCAGCTTAGCCCGAAGCGGGAGAACAGATACGCAGTATTTT
CDR3 protein: CASSLARSGRTDTQYF

clone size: NA
J gene: TRBJ2-2
D gene: TRBD1
V gene: TRBV7-9
CDR3 DNA: TGTGCCAGCAGCCCAGGACAGGGTTTCGACACCGGGGAGCTGTTTTTT
CDR3 protein: CASSPGQGFDTGELFF